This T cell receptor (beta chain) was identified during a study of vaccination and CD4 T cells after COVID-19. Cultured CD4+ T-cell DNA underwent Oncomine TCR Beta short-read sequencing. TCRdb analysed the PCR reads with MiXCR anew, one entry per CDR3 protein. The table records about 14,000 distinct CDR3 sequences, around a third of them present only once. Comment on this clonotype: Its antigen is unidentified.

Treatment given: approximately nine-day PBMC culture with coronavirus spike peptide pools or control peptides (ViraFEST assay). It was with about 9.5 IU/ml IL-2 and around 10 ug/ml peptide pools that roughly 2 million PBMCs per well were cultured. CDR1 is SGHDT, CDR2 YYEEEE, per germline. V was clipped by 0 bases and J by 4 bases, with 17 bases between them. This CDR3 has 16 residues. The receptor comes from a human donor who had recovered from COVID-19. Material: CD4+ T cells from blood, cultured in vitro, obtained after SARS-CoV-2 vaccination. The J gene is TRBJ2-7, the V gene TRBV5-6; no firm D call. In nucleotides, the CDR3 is TGTGCCAGCAGCTTGGAACGCGTCTCAAATCGATACGAGCAGTACTTC. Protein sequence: CASSLERVSNRYEQYF. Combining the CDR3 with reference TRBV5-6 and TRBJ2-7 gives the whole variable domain DAGVTQSPTHLIKTRGQQVTLRCSPKSGHDTVSWYQQALGQGPQFIFQYYEEEERQRGNFPDRFSGHQFPNYSSELNVNALLLGDSALYLCASSLERVSNRYEQYFGPGTRLTVT.